This TCR beta chain was observed in a study of T-cell reconstitution after alpha-beta-depleted transplantation in children. Library preparation (for TCRbeta) was performed with unique molecular identifiers. TCRdb fed the PCR reads into MiXCR, producing one record per CDR3 protein. Of about 580,000 distinct CDR3 sequences in the sample, 25% to 30% were seen once. Germline V gene lookup returns CDR1 MNHEY and CDR2 SVGAGI. This CDR3 spans 15 amino acids. V shed 0 bases and J 9 bases; nucleotides not matched to a gene: 3. Study-level points and caveats: High day-60 TCRbeta diversity in some patients came from surviving recipient T cells and thymic progenitors. About two months after transplant, alpha-beta T cells reportedly came from several hundred expanded graft clones. Newly made T cells mostly supplied T-cell counts and diversity one year after transplant.

To note about this clonotype: Its antigen is not identified.

Here the sequenced sample was PBMCs, taken before TCRalphabeta/CD19-depleted stem cell transplant. This chain links TRBV6-5 with TRBJ2-1; TRBD2 aligns across 12 bases. This sequence was found in a boy under two years old with Wiskott-Aldrich syndrome, due to receive a stem cell transplant. In DNA, the CDR3 is TGTGCCAGCAGTTACTCGCTAGCGGGAGGGACTGAGCAGTTCTTC. It yields the protein CASSYSLAGGTEQFF.